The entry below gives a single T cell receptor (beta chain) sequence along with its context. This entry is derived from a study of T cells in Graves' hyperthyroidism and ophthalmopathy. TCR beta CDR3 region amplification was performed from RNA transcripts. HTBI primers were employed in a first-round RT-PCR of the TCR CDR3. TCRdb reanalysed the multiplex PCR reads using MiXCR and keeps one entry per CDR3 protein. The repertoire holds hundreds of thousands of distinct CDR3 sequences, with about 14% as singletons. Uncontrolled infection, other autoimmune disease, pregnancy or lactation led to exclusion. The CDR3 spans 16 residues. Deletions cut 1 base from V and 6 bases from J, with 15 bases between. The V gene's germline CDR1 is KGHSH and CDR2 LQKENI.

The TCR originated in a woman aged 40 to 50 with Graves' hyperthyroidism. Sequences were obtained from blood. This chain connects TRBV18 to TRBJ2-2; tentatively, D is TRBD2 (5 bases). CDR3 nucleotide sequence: TGTGCCAGCTCACCACAAGACATCGGGGTTCCCGGGGAGCTGTTTTTT. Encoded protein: CASSPQDIGVPGELFF.